This T cell receptor beta chain was identified during a study of shared clonotypes between healthy human individuals. Study results and caveats: Rarefaction showed sorted-subset sequencing was incomplete despite large depth.

Naive CD8 cells were CD45RO-negative, positively selected for CCR7, excluding terminally differentiated effector memory CD45RA+ cells. TCRdb keeps only in-frame clones here, not all; method: immunoSEQ multiplex PCR. The sample includes around 1.9 million clones, just over 90% of them seen just once. CDR3 size: 14 residues. Trimming cost V 4 bases and J 2 bases, with 12 bases left between them. The germline gives CDR1 SGHRS, CDR2 YFSETQ. In the case of this clone: What it binds is not known.

Specimen: naive CD8+ T cells from PBMCs. V is TRBV5-1 and J is TRBJ2-5; the D is unclear. The sequence came from a young man in good health. Some clones in this sample may be carry-over from other donors' samples. The CDR3 spells CASSVAILQETQYF. Here the CDR3 DNA reads TGCGCCAGCAGCGTGGCCATTTTACAAGAGACCCAGTACTTC. The complete variable domain, with remaining parts taken from reference TRBV5-1 and TRBJ2-5, reads KAGVTQTPRYLIKTRGQQVTLSCSPISGHRSVSWYQQTPGQGLQFLFEYFSETQRNKGNFPGRFSGRQFSNSRSEMNVSTLELGDSALYLCASSVAILQETQYFGPGTRLLVL.